The 20 T cell receptor beta chains listed next were all sequenced from one sample in a study of blood T cell repertoires in COVID-19. Sequencing used immunoSEQ multiplex PCR; TCRdb keeps in-frame clones, though not all of them. Seen here are some 250,000 clones, about nine tenths observed once, and the top ten hold roughly 6.3%. The sequencing sample was made of peripheral blood. These TCRs come from a man aged 60 to 69 with acute or convalescent COVID-19.

This chain connects TRBV4-3 to TRBJ2-5; 7 nucleotides line up with TRBD1. V trimming: 0 bases; J trimming: 5 bases; junction bases outside the gene matches: 6. Germline-derived CDR1 and CDR2 are LGHNA and YSLEER. The CDR3 extends over 15 amino acids. CDR3 in DNA: TGCGCCAGCAGCCAAGAAAAGGGGGCGTGGGAGACCCAGTACTTC. Its translation is CASSQEKGAWETQYF.

The V and J genes are TRBV30 and TRBJ2-7; 11 bases agree with TRBD1. J gave up 2 bases and V 1 base, and 4 bases lay outside the gene matches. Per germline, CDR1 GTSNPN and CDR2 SVGIG (reference sequence). The CDR3 covers 15 residues. CDR3 sequence reads: CAWSEGQGVTYEQYF. The CDR3 DNA sequence: TGTGCCTGGAGTGAGGGACAGGGGGTAACCTACGAGCAGTACTTC.

J is TRBJ2-1 and V is TRBV13; TRBD2 agrees at 12 bases. The CDR3 loop spans 15 amino acids. The V gene's germline CDR1 is PRHDT and CDR2 FYEKMQ (reference sequence). J was trimmed by 2 bases and V by 5 bases; bases with no gene match: 1. The CDR3 bases are TGTGCCAGCAGCCTAGCGGGAGGGCCCTACAATGAGCAGTTCTTC. This sequence encodes CASSLAGGPYNEQFF. Based on the CDR3 plus reference TRBV13 and TRBJ2-1, the full variable domain is AAGVIQSPRHLIKEKRETATLKCYPIPRHDTVYWYQQGPGQDPQFLISFYEKMQSDKGSIPDRFSAQQFSDYHSELNMSSLELGDSALYFCASSLAGGPYNEQFFGPGTRLTVL.

The rearrangement joins TRBV11-3 to TRBJ1-1, with D possibly TRBD1 on 6 matching bases. Germline V lookup: CDR1 SGHNT, CDR2 YENEEA. The CDR3 totals 16 residues. Trimming removed 7 bases at V and 6 bases at J, with 24 bases between. CDR3 sequence (DNA): TGTGCCAGCACCCCCAGAGCCGGGGGGCCCATCCCTGAAGCTTTCTTT. Protein: CASTPRAGGPIPEAFF. The variable domain in full, completed from reference TRBV11-3 and TRBJ1-1, reads EAGVVQSPRYKIIEKKQPVAFWCNPISGHNTLYWYLQNLGQGPELLIRYENEEAVDDSQLPKDRFSAERLKGVDSTLKIQPAELGDSAVYLCASTPRAGGPIPEAFFGQGTRLTVV.

V gene TRBV18 combines with J gene TRBJ2-1; 8 bases fit TRBD2. In germline, CDR1 is KGHSH, CDR2 LQKENI. The CDR3 is 15 amino acids. Trimming cost V 0 bases and J 9 bases; bases outside gene matches: 7. CDR3 region: CASSPPSGREGEQFF. The DNA of the CDR3 is TGTGCCAGCTCACCACCCTCCGGGAGGGAAGGTGAGCAGTTCTTC.

This rearrangement joins TRBV6-2 or TRBV6-3 to TRBJ1-5; no definite D call. V lost 3 bases, J lost 0 bases, and 21 bases lay in between. The CDR3 extends over 19 amino acids. Germline assignment: CDR1 MNHEY and CDR2 SVGEGT. In nucleotides, the CDR3 is TGTGCCAGCAGTTATAGCATCTTAGAAACCCACCTTAGCAATCAGCCCCAGCATTTT. This sequence encodes CASSYSILETHLSNQPQHF.

The V gene is TRBV2, the J gene TRBJ1-5, with a weak D call TRBD1 (5 bases). Germline values: CDR1 SNHLY, CDR2 FYNNEI. V was shortened by 4 bases and J by 3 bases, with 10 bases between the two germline ends. The CDR3 is 14 residues long. The CDR3 bases are TGTGCCAGCAGTGGGCAGGGATACAATCAGCCCCAGCATTTT. Translation gives CASSGQGYNQPQHF.

This chain links TRBV19 with TRBJ2-1; 9 positions match TRBD2. Germline-derived CDR1 and CDR2 are LNHDA and SQIVND (reference sequence). The CDR3 length is 16 residues. V was pared by 5 bases and J by 7 bases, with 12 bases of the junction left unmatched. CDR3 sequence reads: CASSPSLAGGKNEQFF. The CDR3 nucleotides read TGTGCCAGTAGTCCCTCCCTGGCGGGAGGGAAAAATGAGCAGTTCTTC.

J is TRBJ2-5 and V is TRBV18; D is perhaps TRBD2 (5 bases). Deletions cut 0 bases from V and 3 bases from J, with 8 bases between. This CDR3 region has 14 residues. CDR1 KGHSH and CDR2 LQKENI come from the germline V gene. The CDR3 DNA follows: TGTGCCAGCTCACCACCTCCCGGGGAAGAGACCCAGTACTTC. Its translation is CASSPPPGEETQYF.

V is TRBV28 and J is TRBJ1-5; no definite D call. The germline gives CDR1 MDHEN, CDR2 SYDVKM. The CDR3 length is 17 residues. The V gene lost 6 bases and the J gene lost 1 base, with 19 bases spanning the gap. Here the CDR3 reads CASRGWTDRSSNQPQHF. CDR3 coding DNA: TGTGCCAGCAGGGGCTGGACTGATAGGTCCAGCAATCAGCCCCAGCATTTT.

The V and J genes are TRBV15 and TRBJ2-3, with 13 bases lining up with TRBD2. This CDR3 region has 17 residues. Germline CDR1 is LNHNV and CDR2 is YYDKDF (reference sequence). The V segment lost 3 bases and the J segment 6 bases; nucleotides outside the gene matches: 9. In DNA form, the CDR3 reads TGTGCCACCAGCAGCCAACTAGCGGGAGGGCCGGGTGATACGCAGTATTTT. It translates to CATSSQLAGGPGDTQYF. Full variable domain (rest looked up from reference TRBV15 and TRBJ2-3): DAMVIQNPRYQVTQFGKPVTLSCSQTLNHNVMYWYQQKSSQAPKLLFHYYDKDFNNEADTPDNFQSRRPNTSFCFLDIRSPGLGDTAMYLCATSSQLAGGPGDTQYFGPGTRLTVL.

The V gene is TRBV5-1, the J gene TRBJ2-5; D perhaps matches TRBD1 (7 bases). The V gene's germline CDR1 is SGHRS and CDR2 YFSETQ. V lost 0 bases and J lost 5, with 20 bases in between. The CDR3 contains 17 residues. In DNA, the CDR3 is TGCGCCAGCAGCTTGGTACCCCAGGGGGGAGAGGGGGAGACCCAGTACTTC. Residues: CASSLVPQGGEGETQYF. Full variable domain (rest looked up from reference TRBV5-1 and TRBJ2-5): KAGVTQTPRYLIKTRGQQVTLSCSPISGHRSVSWYQQTPGQGLQFLFEYFSETQRNKGNFPGRFSGRQFSNSRSEMNVSTLELGDSALYLCASSLVPQGGEGETQYFGPGTRLLVL.

This rearrangement joins TRBV7-9 to TRBJ2-7, with D possibly TRBD2 on 6 matching bases. This CDR3 comprises 15 residues. V lost 5 bases to trimming and J lost 7 bases, with 21 bases between them. Germline V gene data show CDR1 as SEHNR and CDR2 as FQNEAQ (reference sequence). CDR3 nucleotide sequence: TGTGCCAGCAGCCCAAAAGGGACTTTGGCCGGGGAGCAGTACTTC. This gives the protein CASSPKGTLAGEQYF.

DNA of the CDR3: TGTGCCAGCAGCCGAGACTCTAACTATGGCTACACCTTC. Translation gives CASSRDSNYGYTF. The chain recombines TRBV7-2 with TRBJ1-2; no clear D. This CDR3 has 13 amino acids. The V end lost 5 bases, the J end lost 0 bases, and 7 bases lay between the germline ends. Germline V gene sequence: CDR1 SGHTA, CDR2 FQGNSA. Variable domain in full (rest from reference TRBV7-2 and TRBJ1-2): GAGVSQSPSNKVTEKGKDVELRCDPISGHTALYWYRQSLGQGLEFLIYFQGNSAPDKSGLPSDRFSAERTGGSVSTLTIQRTQQEDSAVYLCASSRDSNYGYTFGSGTRLTVV.

The rearrangement links TRBV19 to TRBJ1-4, with 11 bases fitting TRBD1. The germline V gene encodes CDR1 LNHDA and CDR2 SQIVND (reference sequence). V shed 4 bases and J 7 bases; nucleotides not matched to a gene: 5. The CDR3 length is 15 residues. CDR3 in amino acids: CASSTRTGGFEKLFF. CDR3 sequence (DNA): TGTGCCAGTAGTACGAGGACAGGGGGCTTTGAAAAACTGTTTTTT.

The chain couples TRBV6-2 or TRBV6-3 to TRBJ1-2; D perhaps matches TRBD1 (5 bases). The germline CDR1 and CDR2 sequences are MNHEY and SVGEGT. The V gene lost 2 bases and the J gene lost 7 bases, with 11 bases spanning the gap. The CDR3 runs to 13 residues. CDR3 in DNA: TGTGCCAGCAGTTACGGGGGAGGCGGTGGCTACACCTTC. This encodes CASSYGGGGGYTF.

This clone was seen only once. The J gene is TRBJ1-6, the V gene TRBV19; D remains ambiguous. Deletions cut 5 bases from V and 10 bases from J, with 12 bases between. This CDR3 contains 13 residues. Germline CDR1 LNHDA, CDR2 SQIVND (reference sequence). CDR3 amino acids: CASSHGVKSPLHF. The DNA of the CDR3 is TGTGCCAGTAGTCACGGGGTTAAATCACCCCTCCACTTT.

The gene calls are TRBV2 and TRBJ2-3, with 7 bases fitting TRBD1. The V gene's germline CDR1 is SNHLY and CDR2 FYNNEI. The CDR3 covers 14 residues. J gave up 0 bases and V 3 bases, and 0 bases lay outside the gene matches. The CDR3 sequence: CASSETGSTDTQYF. In DNA form, the CDR3 reads TGTGCCAGCAGTGAGACAGGGAGCACAGATACGCAGTATTTT.

The J gene is TRBJ2-1, the V gene TRBV9; 10 bases are shared with TRBD1. Trimming at V came to 4 bases and at J to 7 bases, leaving 8 bases not matched to a gene. CDR1 SGDLS and CDR2 YYNGEE come from the germline V gene. The CDR3 runs to 15 residues. CDR3 DNA: TGTGCCAGCAGCTCCCGGACAGGGGGTGGGAATGAGCAGTTCTTC. The encoded protein is CASSSRTGGGNEQFF.

The chain has TRBV7-2 and TRBJ1-6, with 9 bases matching TRBD1. V lost 1 base, J lost 10 bases, and 8 bases stayed unmatched. In germline, CDR1 is SGHTA, CDR2 FQGNSA. CDR3 size: 16 residues. The CDR3 bases are TGTGCCAGCAGCTTAGTGGGGACAGGGAAAGGATCACCCCTCCACTTT. Translating gives CASSLVGTGKGSPLHF.